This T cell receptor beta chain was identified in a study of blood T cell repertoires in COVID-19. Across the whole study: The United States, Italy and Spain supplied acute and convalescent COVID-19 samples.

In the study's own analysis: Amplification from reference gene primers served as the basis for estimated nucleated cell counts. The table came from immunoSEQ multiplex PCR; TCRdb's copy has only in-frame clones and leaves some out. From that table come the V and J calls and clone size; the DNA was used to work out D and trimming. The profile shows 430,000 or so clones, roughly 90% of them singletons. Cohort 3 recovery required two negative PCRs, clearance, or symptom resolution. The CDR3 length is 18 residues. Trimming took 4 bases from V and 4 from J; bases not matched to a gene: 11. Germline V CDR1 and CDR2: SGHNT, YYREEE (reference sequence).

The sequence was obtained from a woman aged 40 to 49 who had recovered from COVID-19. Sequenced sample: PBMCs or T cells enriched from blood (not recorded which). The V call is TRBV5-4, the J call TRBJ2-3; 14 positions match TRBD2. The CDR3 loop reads CASSKGGTSGSRADTQYF. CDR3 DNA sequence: TGTGCCAGCAGCAAAGGGGGGACTAGCGGGAGTAGAGCAGATACGCAGTATTTT.